The 8 T cell receptor beta chains below all came from one sample that was sequenced in a study of identifying expanded T cells in peripheral blood. The data were produced by immunoSEQ multiplex PCR, yet TCRdb's version contains in-frame clones alone and is incomplete. The sample includes under 90,000 clones, 75% to 90% of them seen just once. Sequenced sample: blood. All receptors derive from a person between 18 and 69 years old in good health.

The chain's CDR3 is CASRPGVVKETQYF. In DNA, the CDR3 is TGTGCCAGCAGACCAGGGGTGGTCAAAGAGACCCAGTACTTC. The V gene is TRBV5-6, the J gene TRBJ2-5, with D possibly matching TRBD1 (6 bases). Germline V CDR1 and CDR2: SGHDT, YYEEEE. The CDR3 is 14 residues long. V was trimmed by 5 bases and J by 3 bases, leaving 14 bases between them.

The J gene is TRBJ2-7, the V gene TRBV15; the D gene is possibly TRBD2 (5 bases). The CDR3 has 14 residues. Between the trimmed V and J ends, which lost 0 bases and 3 bases, there was a span of 9 bases. Germline-derived CDR1 and CDR2 are LNHNV and YYDKDF (reference sequence). The CDR3 DNA reads as TGTGCCACCAGCAGAGATAGGGCGGGCTACGAGCAGTACTTC. Amino acid sequence: CATSRDRAGYEQYF.

This clone was recorded only once. V usage is TRBV20-1 and J usage is TRBJ1-2; a possible D gene is TRBD1 (5 bases). CDR1 is DFQATT, CDR2 SNEGSKA, per germline (reference sequence). This CDR3 has 11 amino acids. V lost 5 bases, J lost 8 bases, and 12 bases lay in between. CDR3 nucleotides: TGCAGTGCTCGACAGATGGGGGGCTACACCTTC. This codes for CSARQMGGYTF.

This clone was seen only a few times. This chain connects TRBV9 to TRBJ1-2, with 7 bases matching TRBD1. The CDR3 length is 15 residues. V shed 3 bases, J shed 2 bases, and the junction held 7 bases outside the gene matches. CDR1 is SGDLS, CDR2 YYNGEE, per germline. DNA of the CDR3: TGTGCCAGCAGCGCCCGACAGGGATTCAACTATGGCTACACCTTC. Translated, it gives CASSARQGFNYGYTF.

This chain joins TRBV13 and TRBJ2-7; maybe TRBD2 (5 bases). V was clipped by 4 bases and J by 4 bases, with 20 bases between them. This CDR3 contains 16 residues. Germline V gene lookup returns CDR1 PRHDT and CDR2 FYEKMQ (reference sequence). The CDR3 DNA reads as TGTGCCAGCAGCTCCGGACTTACCAGAAACTTATACGAGCAGTACTTC. Protein product: CASSSGLTRNLYEQYF.

This clone has a single count. The chain employs TRBV2 and TRBJ1-1; D is unclear. The CDR3 sequence is 13 residues long. Germline V lookup: CDR1 SNHLY, CDR2 FYNNEI. V gave up 4 bases and J gave up 1 base, with 7 bases separating them. CDR3 protein: CASSADGNTEAFF. The CDR3 DNA follows: TGTGCCAGCAGTGCTGACGGGAACACTGAAGCTTTCTTT.

The V call is TRBV5-1, the J call TRBJ2-2; tentatively, D is TRBD1 (5 bases). This CDR3 contains 17 residues. Germline V gene data show CDR1 as SGHRS and CDR2 as YFSETQ. Trimming stripped 0 bases from V and 3 bases from J, with 15 bases between. The CDR3: CASSLVARGADTGELFF. The DNA for the CDR3 is TGCGCCAGCAGCTTGGTGGCTAGGGGCGCCGACACCGGGGAGCTGTTTTTT.

This chain connects TRBV27 to TRBJ2-2; no clear D. The CDR3 totals 17 residues. Trimming took off 5 bases at V and 0 bases at J, with 16 bases between the two ends. Germline V CDR1 and CDR2: MNHEY, SMNVEV (reference sequence). DNA for the CDR3: TGTGCCAGCAGTCCCTATCGGTTGGCGTCGAACACCGGGGAGCTGTTTTTT. Translating gives CASSPYRLASNTGELFF.